The 24 T cell receptor beta chains below all came from one sample that was sequenced in a study of blood T cell repertoires in COVID-19. The data were produced by immunoSEQ multiplex PCR, yet TCRdb's version contains in-frame clones alone and is incomplete. Of roughly 700,000 clones detected, over 80% appear once; the ten largest clones hold over 0.2%. Material for sequencing was peripheral blood. These receptors were collected from a woman in her late teens or twenties with acute or convalescent COVID-19.

CDR3 amino acids: CASSGMTGGLRDTQYF. The CDR3 DNA is TGTGCCAGCAGTGGGATGACAGGGGGGCTGCGGGATACGCAGTATTTT. V is TRBV6-1 and J is TRBJ2-3; 9 bases are a match to TRBD1. After removal of 4 bases from V and 6 bases from J, the junction contained 11 bases not matched to a gene. The CDR3 loop spans 16 amino acids. The germline V gene encodes CDR1 MNHNS and CDR2 SASEGT.

The gene calls are TRBV6-1 and TRBJ1-2; TRBD1 is a possible D gene (5 bases). The CDR3 is made up of 15 amino acids. Germline lookup yields CDR1 MNHNS and CDR2 SASEGT. V shed 2 bases and J shed 4 bases, with 14 bases lying between them. This chain's CDR3 is CASSEPGRDVYGYTF. The CDR3 DNA follows: TGTGCCAGCAGTGAACCAGGGAGGGATGTCTATGGCTACACCTTC.

The rearrangement joins TRBV7-2 to TRBJ2-7, with no clear D. The CDR3 runs 13 residues. Trimming removed 2 bases from V and 2 bases from J, with 7 bases in between. CDR1 and CDR2 from the germline V gene are SGHTA and FQGNSA. CDR3 nucleotide sequence: TGTGCCAGCAGCTTATCCAATCCCTACGAGCAGTACTTC. Protein sequence: CASSLSNPYEQYF.

The chain is built from TRBV28 and TRBJ2-7; 12 bases are shared with TRBD2. The CDR3 runs to 16 residues. J was trimmed by 3 bases and V by 2 bases; bases with no gene match: 5. Looked up from germline, CDR1 is MDHEN and CDR2 is SYDVKM. CDR3 nucleotides: TGTGCCAGCAGTTTAACCCTGACTAGCGGGGGCTACGAGCAGTACTTC. The encoded protein is CASSLTLTSGGYEQYF.

The V gene is TRBV27, the J gene TRBJ2-7; D may be TRBD1 (5 bases). Germline CDR1 and CDR2: MNHEY and SMNVEV (reference sequence). CDR3 length equals 15 residues. Trimming left V 5 bases short and J 6 bases short, with 20 bases between. The CDR3 DNA reads TGTGCCAGCAGTCGTTCGGCAGGGAAGGGCGGCGAGCAGTACTTC. The encoded protein is CASSRSAGKGGEQYF.

The chain combines TRBV14 with TRBJ1-4, with a possible D match to TRBD1 (5 bases). CDR3 length equals 16 residues. Germline V lookup: CDR1 SGHDN, CDR2 FVKESK. Trimming left V 4 bases short and J 3 bases short, with 15 bases between. The CDR3 nucleotides read TGTGCCAGCAGCCCCACGGGGGGTGCGGCTAATGAAAAACTGTTTTTT. This codes for CASSPTGGAANEKLFF.

The rearrangement uses TRBV7-3 and TRBJ2-2; 8 bases are a match to TRBD1. There are 16 residues in the CDR3. The junction had 6 bases not matched to a gene; V was cut back by 5 bases and J by 1 base. CDR1 is SGHTA, CDR2 FQGTGA, per germline. CDR3: CASSPAGQENTGELFF. DNA for the CDR3: TGTGCCAGCAGCCCGGCGGGACAGGAGAACACCGGGGAGCTGTTTTTT.

The chain recombines TRBV7-9 with TRBJ2-1, with D perhaps matching TRBD1 (5 bases). V lost 5 bases, J lost 3 bases, and 11 bases lay in between. The V gene's germline CDR1 is SEHNR and CDR2 FQNEAQ (reference sequence). The CDR3 totals 14 residues. In DNA form, the CDR3 reads TGTGCCAGCAGCCAGGGCAGGGACTACAATGAGCAGTTCTTC. This gives the protein CASSQGRDYNEQFF.

The J gene is TRBJ1-1, the V gene TRBV9; D gene unclear. V was shortened by 0 bases and J by 2 bases, with 5 bases between the two germline ends. The V gene's germline CDR1 is SGDLS and CDR2 YYNGEE. CDR3 size: 13 residues. CDR3 protein: CASSVVVNTEAFF. DNA of the CDR3: TGTGCCAGCAGCGTAGTAGTAAACACTGAAGCTTTCTTT.

The rearrangement links TRBV2 to TRBJ2-7; no definite D call. This CDR3 is built from 14 residues. The germline V and J ends were trimmed by 0 bases and 2 bases, with 8 bases remaining between them. Per the germline V gene, CDR1 is SNHLY and CDR2 is FYNNEI. The CDR3 DNA follows: TGTGCCAGCAGTGAAGCGGCCCCAGCCTACGAGCAGTACTTC. It is translated as CASSEAAPAYEQYF. Full variable domain (rest looked up from reference TRBV2 and TRBJ2-7): EPEVTQTPSHQVTQMGQEVILRCVPISNHLYFYWYRQILGQKVEFLVSFYNNEISEKSEIFDDQFSVERPDGSNFTLKIRSTKLEDSAMYFCASSEAAPAYEQYFGPGTRLTVT.

This CDR3 is CASSTQGASYNSPLHF. The CDR3 nucleotides are TGTGCCAGCAGTACACAGGGGGCTTCCTATAATTCACCCCTCCACTTT. V is TRBV28 and J is TRBJ1-6; TRBD1 matches at 9 bases. J lost 1 base, V lost 5 bases, and 3 bases had no gene match. The CDR3 has 16 residues. Germline V gene data show CDR1 as MDHEN and CDR2 as SYDVKM.

This clone was picked up one time. This rearrangement joins TRBV4-2 to TRBJ1-1, with unresolved D. This CDR3 has 11 residues. The germline V gene encodes CDR1 LGHNA and CDR2 YNFKEQ. Deletions cut 1 base from V and 6 bases from J, with 3 bases between. CDR3 nucleotides: TGTGCCAGCAGCCAAGCTTCTGAAGCTTTCTTT. This translates into CASSQASEAFF.

This sequence joins TRBV27 and TRBJ1-2, with a weak D call TRBD1 (5 bases). Germline-derived CDR1 and CDR2 are MNHEY and SMNVEV (reference sequence). V was clipped by 0 bases and J by 4 bases, with 18 bases between them. CDR3 length: 17 amino acids. The DNA of the CDR3 is TGTGCCAGCAGTTTATCGGCGGGGAGCGGCGGGGGCTATGGCTACACCTTC. Encoded protein: CASSLSAGSGGGYGYTF.

V and J are TRBV27 and TRBJ1-1, with D possibly TRBD1 on 6 matching bases. CDR1 and CDR2 (germline): MNHEY, SMNVEV (reference sequence). The CDR3 is 13 amino acids. Deletions cut 6 bases from V and 3 bases from J, with 11 bases between. The CDR3 nucleotides read TGTGCCAGCAGGAAGACAGGCTACACTGAAGCTTTCTTT. It encodes CASRKTGYTEAFF.

V usage is TRBV5-1 and J usage is TRBJ1-2, with a tentative D call TRBD1 (5 bases). There are 13 residues in the CDR3. Germline-derived CDR1 and CDR2 are SGHRS and YFSETQ. The V end was cut by 2 bases, the J end by 5 bases, with 10 bases between. The CDR3 loop reads CASSFDSLYGYTF. CDR3 coding DNA: TGCGCCAGCAGCTTTGACAGCCTTTATGGCTACACCTTC.

This chain uses TRBV11-2 with TRBJ2-1, with 8 bases that match TRBD2. The CDR3 sequence is 15 residues long. Germline CDR1 reads SGHAT; CDR2 reads FQNNGV. Unmatched junction bases numbered 9, after V lost 5 bases and J lost 6 bases. The CDR3 nucleotides are TGTGCCAGCAGCCCGGGACTAGGAACTGTCAATGAGCAGTTCTTC. Its protein product is CASSPGLGTVNEQFF.

The chain carries TRBV3-1 (or the pseudogene TRBV3-2) and TRBJ1-1; D is unclear. Germline V gene lookup returns CDR1 LGHDT and CDR2 YNNKEL (reference sequence). Trimming removed 4 bases at V and 1 base at J, with 13 bases between. The CDR3 is 15 amino acids. The CDR3 here is CASSPYTAGNTEAFF. CDR3 in DNA: TGTGCCAGCAGCCCTTATACTGCGGGGAACACTGAAGCTTTCTTT.

The rearrangement links TRBV19 to TRBJ1-1; D is perhaps TRBD1 (6 bases). Germline lookup yields CDR1 LNHDA and CDR2 SQIVND (reference sequence). This CDR3 comprises 14 residues. The V end was cut by 7 bases, the J end by 3 bases, with 15 bases between. As DNA, the CDR3 is TGTGCCAGTACCGCATTCGAGGGGGACACTGAAGCTTTCTTT. This sequence encodes CASTAFEGDTEAFF. The full variable domain, rest sourced from reference TRBV19 and TRBJ1-1, is DGGITQSPKYLFRKEGQNVTLSCEQNLNHDAMYWYRQDPGQGLRLIYYSQIVNDFQKGDIAEGYSVSREKKESFPLTVTSAQKNPTAFYLCASTAFEGDTEAFFGQGTRLTVV.

The rearrangement joins TRBV6-5 to TRBJ1-2; 9 bases agree with TRBD1. The CDR3 length is 13 residues. Losses at the gene ends were 6 bases for V and 5 bases for J; bases not matched to a gene: 4. Germline CDR1 is MNHEY and CDR2 is SVGAGI. The CDR3, as DNA: TGTGCCAGCAGGGGACAGGGAACTTATGGCTACACCTTC. Translated, it gives CASRGQGTYGYTF.

This clone was observed once. The rearrangement uses TRBV5-6 and TRBJ1-3, with D possibly matching TRBD1 (6 bases). Trimming cost V 7 bases and J 4 bases, with 18 bases left between them. CDR3 length: 15 amino acids. Germline V gives CDR1 SGHDT, CDR2 YYEEEE. CDR3 in DNA: TGTGCCAGCTCCTCCACAGGGATCGAAGGAAACACCATATATTTT. Amino acid sequence: CASSSTGIEGNTIYF.

Details on this clone: Other DNA sequences of this sample code for an identical CDR3. The chain is built from TRBV6-5 and TRBJ2-7; 11 nucleotides line up with TRBD2. Per germline, CDR1 MNHEY and CDR2 SVGAGI. Trimming at V came to 8 bases and at J to 3 bases, leaving 3 bases not matched to a gene. CDR3 length equals 13 residues. The CDR3 sequence is CASGGTSGYEQYF. The CDR3 coding sequence is TGTGCCAGCGGAGGGACTAGCGGCTACGAGCAGTACTTC.

The V call is TRBV4-1, the J call TRBJ2-5; 7 bases align to TRBD1. The CDR3 runs to 15 residues. V lost 0 bases, J lost 3 bases, and 4 bases stayed unmatched. Germline V gene data show CDR1 as MGHRA and CDR2 as YSYEKL. CDR3 sequence: CASSQDLGTEETQYF. CDR3 coding DNA: TGCGCCAGCAGCCAAGATTTGGGGACAGAAGAGACCCAGTACTTC.

This chain uses TRBV6-2 or TRBV6-3 with TRBJ2-3; possibly TRBD1 for D (6 bases). Trimming took 0 bases from V and 5 from J, leaving 18 bases between them. The CDR3 has 17 amino acids. Germline V lookup: CDR1 MNHEY, CDR2 SVGEGT. CDR3 in DNA: TGTGCCAGCAGTTACTCCGTCGGGACAACCCTCGGAGATACGCAGTATTTT. It translates to CASSYSVGTTLGDTQYF.

This clone has ten or more counts. The V call is TRBV21-1, the J call TRBJ2-3; TRBD2, the table's D call, lacks a check against the DNA. TRBV21-1 represents a pseudogene. The CDR3 length is 17 residues. The CDR3 sequence: CASYPNRSSGDTDTQYF. The CDR3 DNA sequence: TGTGCCAGCTACCCCAACCGGTCTAGCGGGGACACAGATACGCAGTATTTT.